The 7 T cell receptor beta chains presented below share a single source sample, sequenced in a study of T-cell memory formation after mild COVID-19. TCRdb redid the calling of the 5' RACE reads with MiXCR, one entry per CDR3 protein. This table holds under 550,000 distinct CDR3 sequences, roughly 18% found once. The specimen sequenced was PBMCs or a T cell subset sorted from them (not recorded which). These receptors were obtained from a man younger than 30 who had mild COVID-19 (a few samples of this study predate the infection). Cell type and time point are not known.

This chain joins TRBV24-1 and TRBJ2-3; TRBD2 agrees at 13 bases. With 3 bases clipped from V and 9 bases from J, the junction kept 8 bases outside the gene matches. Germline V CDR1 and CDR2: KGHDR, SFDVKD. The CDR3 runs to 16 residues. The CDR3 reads CATSDHTSGGAETQYF. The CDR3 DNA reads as TGTGCCACCAGTGATCATACTAGCGGGGGGGCCGAGACGCAGTATTTT.

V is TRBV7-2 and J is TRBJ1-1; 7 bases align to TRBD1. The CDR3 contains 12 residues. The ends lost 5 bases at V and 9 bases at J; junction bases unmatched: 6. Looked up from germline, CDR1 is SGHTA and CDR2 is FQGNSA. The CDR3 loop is CASSLDRVKAFF. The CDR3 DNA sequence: TGTGCCAGCAGCCTCGACAGGGTAAAAGCTTTCTTT.

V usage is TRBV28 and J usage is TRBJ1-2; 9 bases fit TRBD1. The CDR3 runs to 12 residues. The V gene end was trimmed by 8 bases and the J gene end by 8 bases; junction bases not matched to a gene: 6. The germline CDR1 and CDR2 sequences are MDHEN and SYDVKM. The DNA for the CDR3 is TGTGCCAGCTCGACAGGGGGAAACGGCTACACCTTC. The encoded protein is CASSTGGNGYTF.

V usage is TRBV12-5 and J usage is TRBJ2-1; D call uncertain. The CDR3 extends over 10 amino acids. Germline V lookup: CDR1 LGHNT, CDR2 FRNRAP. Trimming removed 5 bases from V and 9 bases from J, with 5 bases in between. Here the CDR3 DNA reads TGTGCTAGTGGTCGATCTGAGCAGTTCTTC. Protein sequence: CASGRSEQFF.

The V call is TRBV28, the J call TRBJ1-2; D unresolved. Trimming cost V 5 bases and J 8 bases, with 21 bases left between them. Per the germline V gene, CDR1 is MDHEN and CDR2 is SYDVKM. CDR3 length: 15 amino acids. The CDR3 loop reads CASSIPPPRVGGYTF. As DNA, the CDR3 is TGTGCCAGCAGTATCCCCCCCCCGAGGGTTGGCGGCTACACCTTC.

CDR3 sequence reads: CASSDYTGVGEQYF. The CDR3 coding sequence is TGTGCCAGCAGTGATTACACAGGAGTTGGCGAGCAGTACTTC. J is TRBJ2-7 and V is TRBV12-3 or TRBV12-4; weak D call: TRBD1 (5 bases). The V end was cut by 5 bases, the J end by 6 bases, with 17 bases between. The CDR3 covers 14 residues.

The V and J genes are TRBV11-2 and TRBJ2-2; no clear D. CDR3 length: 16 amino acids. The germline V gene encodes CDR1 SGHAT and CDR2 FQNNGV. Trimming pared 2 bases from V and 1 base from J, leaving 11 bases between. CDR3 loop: CASSLQGSMNTGELFF. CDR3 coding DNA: TGTGCCAGCAGCTTACAAGGGTCGATGAACACCGGGGAGCTGTTTTTT.